This T cell receptor (beta chain) derives from a study of blood T cell repertoires in COVID-19. Study background: From the United States, Italy and Spain came samples of acute and convalescent COVID-19. T cells, B-cell-depleted T cells, or PBMCs provided the cDNA or gDNA that served as material.

Per the original methods: Nucleated cell number was recorded as an estimate derived from reference gene primer amplification. TCRdb's copy holds only in-frame clones and misses some; the assay was immunoSEQ multiplex PCR. V and J calls and clone size are as listed in that table; D and trimming were resolved from the DNA. The top ten clones hold roughly 4.7% of a sample with some 96,000 clones, about 91% of them seen once. Per the germline V gene, CDR1 is MGHRA and CDR2 is YSYEKL. The CDR3 totals 14 residues. Trimming pared 1 base from V and 7 bases from J, leaving 11 bases between. This receptor was identified in a human donor in a cohort sampled during active COVID-19. The J gene is TRBJ1-5, the V gene TRBV4-1; D might be TRBD1 (5 bases). Sequenced material: peripheral blood. CDR3 protein: CASSQGIPGQPQHF. Written as DNA, the CDR3 is TGCGCCAGCAGCCAAGGCATCCCAGGGCAGCCCCAGCATTTT.